The source of this TCR beta chain is a study of shared clonotypes between healthy human individuals. The authors ran the assay at deep level. Investigators spread the genomic DNA of each subset evenly over several immunoSEQ plates. The method was immunoSEQ multiplex PCR; TCRdb's version includes in-frame clones alone and lacks a portion of them. Found here are over a million clones, more than 75% of them singletons; the top ten hold approximately 0.56%. V was cut by 0 bases and J by 5 bases, with 7 bases left in between. Germline CDR1 is PRHDT and CDR2 is FYEKMQ (reference sequence). The CDR3 contains 13 residues. With regard to this clone: The antigen is unknown.

Study findings and constraints: A reduction in generation probabilities was seen for non-shared clonotypes relative to those shared by all four donors.

The chain carries TRBV13 and TRBJ2-5; the D is unclear. The specimen was memory CD4+ T cells from PBMCs. Subset meaning: CD45RA-negative fraction. This TCR was sampled from a man younger than 35 in good health. Some clones in this sample may be carry-over from other donors' samples. The CDR3 loop is CASSLGLGETQYF. As DNA, the CDR3 is TGTGCCAGCAGCTTAGGCCTGGGTGAGACCCAGTACTTC. Full variable domain (rest looked up from reference TRBV13 and TRBJ2-5): AAGVIQSPRHLIKEKRETATLKCYPIPRHDTVYWYQQGPGQDPQFLISFYEKMQSDKGSIPDRFSAQQFSDYHSELNMSSLELGDSALYFCASSLGLGETQYFGPGTRLLVL.